This T cell receptor beta chain was documented in a study of control samples from healthy donors and cancer patients. TCRdb keeps only in-frame clones here, not all; method: immunoSEQ multiplex PCR. The data show some 130,000 clones, more than 85% seen once. Trimming shortened V by 5 bases and J by 5 bases, and 16 bases separated the two germline ends. The CDR3 sequence is 16 residues long. Germline V gene data show CDR1 as MNHEY and CDR2 as SVGEGT. The material sequenced was PBMCs. This chain connects TRBV6-2 or TRBV6-3 to TRBJ1-6; tentatively, D is TRBD1 (6 bases). The sequence derives from a man aged 50 to 60 with head and neck cancer. The CDR3 protein is CASSLPTGLNNSPLHF. The CDR3 region has the DNA TGTGCCAGCAGTCTCCCAACAGGGCTGAATAATTCACCCCTCCACTTT.